This T cell receptor (beta chain) was recorded in a study of T cells in Graves' hyperthyroidism and ophthalmopathy. General observations from the study: Blood also carried most thyroid clonotypes expanded above 0.001.

This CDR3 has 15 amino acids. The V gene's germline CDR1 is MNHNS and CDR2 SASEGT. The V gene end was trimmed by 3 bases and the J gene end by 5 bases; junction bases not matched to a gene: 5. The source material, RNA transcripts, was used to amplify TCR beta CDR3 regions. A first-round RT-PCR of the TCR CDR3 used the HTBI primer set. TCRdb independently ran MiXCR on the multiplex PCR reads; one entry per CDR3 protein. The sample has 660,000 or so distinct CDR3 sequences; less than 25% are singletons. On this clonotype itself: Antigen: not known.

Sample: blood. The chain is built from TRBV6-1 and TRBJ2-2; 8 bases agree with TRBD2. This receptor was obtained from a man aged 25-40 years with Graves' ophthalmopathy. CDR3 region: CASSEAGRVTGELFF. CDR3 DNA: TGTGCCAGCAGTGAGGCCGGGAGGGTTACCGGGGAGCTGTTTTTT.